Presented here are 4 T cell receptor beta chains from one specimen sequenced in a study of T cell responses to AZD1222 COVID-19 vaccine. Here immunoSEQ multiplex PCR was the method, and the copy in TCRdb shows in-frame clones only, minus some. This table holds fewer than 150,000 clones, approximately 90% found once. The starting material was peripheral blood, obtained 28 days after the second AZD1222 dose. The receptors stem from an adult who received the AZD1222 COVID-19 vaccine.

The chain carries TRBV5-4 and TRBJ2-7; TRBD1 matches at 8 bases. Trimming took 2 bases from V and 3 from J; bases not matched to a gene: 1. The CDR3 has 13 residues. The germline CDR1 and CDR2 sequences are SGHNT and YYREEE (reference sequence). The CDR3 sequence: CASSFDRGYEQYF. DNA for the CDR3: TGTGCCAGCAGCTTCGACAGGGGCTACGAGCAGTACTTC.

The chain combines TRBV4-1 with TRBJ2-2; D unresolved. The CDR3 contains 19 residues. Trimming shortened V by 0 bases and J by 0 bases, and 17 bases separated the two germline ends. Germline V gene data show CDR1 as MGHRA and CDR2 as YSYEKL. The CDR3 protein is CASSQEKGWGYANTGELFF. The CDR3, as DNA: TGCGCCAGCAGCCAAGAAAAGGGTTGGGGATATGCGAACACCGGGGAGCTGTTTTTT.

The DNA of the CDR3 is TGTGCCAGCAGCTTACGGGTGGGACAGGGAAATGAAAAACTGTTTTTT. It encodes CASSLRVGQGNEKLFF. The chain couples TRBV7-8 to TRBJ1-4; 9 bases line up with TRBD1. Germline V CDR1 and CDR2: SGHVS, FQNEAQ. The CDR3 is 16 amino acids. Trimming took 2 bases from V and 5 from J; bases not matched to a gene: 6.

This clone was seen just once. The chain couples TRBV10-2 to TRBJ2-1; the D is unclear. The CDR3 has 15 amino acids. V was trimmed by 0 bases and J by 7 bases, leaving 13 bases between them. Germline values: CDR1 WSHSY, CDR2 SAAADI. The CDR3 nucleotides are TGCGCCAGCAGTGAGTCGAAGCTAAGTAGGAATGAGCAGTTCTTC. Its translation is CASSESKLSRNEQFF.